This T cell receptor (beta chain) came from a study of T cell responses to AZD1222 COVID-19 vaccine. Trimming pared 2 bases from V and 14 bases from J, leaving 7 bases between. Looked up from germline, CDR1 is DFQATT and CDR2 is SNEGSKA (reference sequence). This CDR3 is built from 10 residues. The method was immunoSEQ multiplex PCR; TCRdb's version includes in-frame clones alone and lacks a portion of them. The profile shows about 130,000 clones, approximately 91% of them singletons. This TCR was sampled from an adult who received the AZD1222 COVID-19 vaccine. This specimen was peripheral blood, taken 28 days after the second AZD1222 dose. The chain recombines TRBV20-1 with TRBJ1-6; the D gene is possibly TRBD1 (6 bases). CDR3 in DNA: TGCAGTGCTAGACGGGACACCCTCCACTTT. Translating gives CSARRDTLHF.